Sequencing of this T cell receptor beta chain was carried out in a study of cytomegalovirus exposure and HLA in healthy donors. For the study at large: The roughly 120 validation repertoires, a later analysis reported, used the same platform as the 666 first-cohort repertoires.

Produced via immunoSEQ multiplex PCR; TCRdb's table is partial and in-frame only. The sample lists a few hundred thousand clones; 85% to 90% were seen once. Looked up from germline, CDR1 is SGHVS and CDR2 is FNYEAQ. Losses at the gene ends were 5 bases for V and 2 bases for J; bases not matched to a gene: 14. CDR3 length equals 17 residues. Study-level findings and limits: First-cohort TCR clusters tended to co-occur in the 130 or so validation repertoires, a later analysis found.

About this clone itself: Its antigen is undetermined.

The TCR originated in a woman in her late teens or twenties in good health and CMV-seronegative. Sequences were obtained from PBMCs. V gene TRBV7-6 combines with J gene TRBJ1-2; TRBD1 matches at 7 bases. The CDR3 region is CASSRETGQFRNYGYTF. The CDR3 DNA is TGTGCCAGCAGCCGAGAAACGGGACAGTTTAGGAACTATGGCTACACCTTC.